The 20 T cell receptor beta chains below come from one sample, sequenced in a study of cytomegalovirus exposure and HLA in healthy donors. Researchers ran the PCR with 60 Vbeta and 13 Jbeta primers. Only in-frame clones appear in the TCRdb table, and some are missing; sequencing was by immunoSEQ multiplex PCR. The sample carries more than 80,000 clones, 75% recorded once. The material sequenced was PBMCs. Source of these receptors: a male donor in good health and CMV-seropositive.

V is TRBV7-9 and J is TRBJ2-1; TRBD2 matches 8 bases. V dropped 3 bases and J dropped 7; count of bases not matched to a gene: 2. The germline CDR1 and CDR2 sequences are SEHNR and FQNEAQ (reference sequence). CDR3 length equals 13 residues. The CDR3 sequence is CASSFGGGNEQFF. The CDR3 DNA reads TGTGCCAGCAGCTTCGGGGGGGGTAATGAGCAGTTCTTC.

The chain links TRBV7-2 to TRBJ2-5; D unclear. The J call is uncertain, as TRBJ2-7 better fits the DNA end. This CDR3 has 14 amino acids. The germline V gene has CDR1 SGHTA and CDR2 FQGNSA. CDR3 loop: CASSPRAESYEQYF. Here the CDR3 DNA reads TGTGCCAGCAGCCCACGTGCGGAGTCCTACGAGCAGTACTTC.

This clone was recorded only once. The chain has TRBV25-1 and TRBJ2-2, with D unresolved. Germline CDR1 is MGHDK and CDR2 is SYGVNS. The length of the CDR3 is 14 residues. Trimming stripped 3 bases from V and 2 bases from J, with 7 bases between. In DNA, the CDR3 is TGTGCCAGCAGTGAGCAGATCAACACCGGGGAGCTGTTTTTT. Protein product: CASSEQINTGELFF.

V is TRBV25-1 and J is TRBJ2-3, with 8 bases lining up with TRBD1. CDR3 length: 15 amino acids. Trimming removed 6 bases from V and 0 bases from J; junction bases left unmatched: 5. Germline CDR1 MGHDK, CDR2 SYGVNS. CDR3 sequence reads: CASRDYRGSTDTQYF. CDR3 nucleotide sequence: TGTGCCAGCAGGGACTACAGGGGGAGCACAGATACGCAGTATTTT.

The gene calls are TRBV29-1 and TRBJ1-2, with D perhaps matching TRBD1 (5 bases). Trimming stripped 6 bases from V and 8 bases from J, with 16 bases between. The CDR3 has 12 amino acids. Germline CDR1 is SQVTM and CDR2 is ANQGSEA. CDR3 nucleotides: TGCAGCGTGGCAGGGCTTGTGAGAGGCTACACCTTC. This gives the protein CSVAGLVRGYTF.

This chain links TRBV2 with TRBJ2-2; TRBD2 aligns across 12 bases. The length of the CDR3 is 18 residues. J gave up 7 bases and V 2 bases, and 11 bases lay outside the gene matches. CDR1 SNHLY and CDR2 FYNNEI come from the germline V gene. The DNA for the CDR3 is TGTGCCAGCAGTGAACTCAAACTAGCGGGAGGAGGGGGCGGGGAGCTGTTTTTT. The encoded protein is CASSELKLAGGGGGELFF.

This rearrangement joins TRBV4-2 to TRBJ2-7; the match to TRBD1 covers 10 bases. In germline, CDR1 is LGHNA, CDR2 YNFKEQ. Trimming cost V 3 bases and J 0 bases; bases outside gene matches: 2. This CDR3 contains 15 residues. The chain's CDR3 is CASSQTGGNSYEQYF. The CDR3, as DNA: TGTGCCAGCAGCCAGACAGGGGGCAACTCCTACGAGCAGTACTTC.

This chain links TRBV19 with TRBJ1-1; D unresolved. Germline loops: CDR1 LNHDA, CDR2 SQIVND (reference sequence). The CDR3 is 14 residues long. V shed 1 base and J shed 5 bases, with 11 bases lying between them. The CDR3 coding sequence is TGTGCCAGTAGTATAGCCGTGACGGGGACTGAAGCTTTCTTT. Residues: CASSIAVTGTEAFF.

CDR3 nucleotides: TGCAGCGTGTGGAGGGTTAACTATGGCTACACCTTC. As protein: CSVWRVNYGYTF. The rearrangement links TRBV29-1 to TRBJ1-2; D is ambiguous. Between the trimmed V and J ends, which lost 6 bases and 1 base, there was a span of 9 bases. Per germline, CDR1 SQVTM and CDR2 ANQGSEA. The CDR3 sequence is 12 residues long.

This clone turned up a few times. This chain joins TRBV18 and TRBJ1-1; D gene unclear. Trimming removed 6 bases from V and 4 bases from J, with 6 bases in between. Germline CDR1 and CDR2: KGHSH and LQKENI. This CDR3 region has 11 residues. The CDR3 region is CASSESTEAFF. CDR3 DNA sequence: TGTGCCAGCTCCGAGAGCACTGAAGCTTTCTTT.

V gene TRBV9 combines with J gene TRBJ1-3; no clear D. The V gene's germline CDR1 is SGDLS and CDR2 YYNGEE. This CDR3 spans 13 amino acids. Trimming left V 3 bases short and J 4 bases short, with 8 bases between. CDR3 in amino acids: CASSGSGGNTIYF. The CDR3 region has the DNA TGTGCCAGCAGCGGCTCCGGGGGAAACACCATATATTTT.

In the case of this clone: An end of the junction differs from the germline gene, which may be a read error. V and J are TRBV7-9 and TRBJ2-3, with 12 bases that match TRBD1. CDR1 is SEHNR, CDR2 FQNEAQ, per germline (reference sequence). CDR3 length: 17 amino acids. CDR3 in amino acids: CSSNGGGTGGFTDTQYF. The CDR3 DNA reads TGTTCCAGCAATGGGGGCGGGACAGGGGGCTTCACAGATACGCAGTATTTT.

V and J are TRBV5-1 and TRBJ2-7; TRBD1 agrees at 7 bases. Germline trimming cut 0 bases from V and 3 bases from J; bases unmatched to any gene: 6. The CDR3 has 15 amino acids. Germline CDR1 reads SGHRS; CDR2 reads YFSETQ. Written as DNA, the CDR3 is TGCGCCAGCAGCTTGGGGACAGGTGTGAACTACGAGCAGTACTTC. It is translated as CASSLGTGVNYEQYF.

The chain combines TRBV30 with TRBJ2-7, with 7 nucleotides matching TRBD2. This CDR3 comprises 15 residues. V gave up 0 bases and J gave up 2 bases; unmatched junction bases: 7. Germline lookup yields CDR1 GTSNPN and CDR2 SVGIG (reference sequence). In DNA form, the CDR3 reads TGTGCCTGGAGTGTACAGTCCAGCGGGGCCTACGAGCAGTACTTC. Its translation: CAWSVQSSGAYEQYF.

This clone is a singleton in its sample. The rearrangement uses TRBV5-6 and TRBJ2-3; 10 positions match TRBD2. This CDR3 is 16 amino acids long. V shed 0 bases, J shed 4 bases, and the junction held 5 bases outside the gene matches. Germline V lookup: CDR1 SGHDT, CDR2 YYEEEE. DNA for the CDR3: TGTGCCAGCAGCTTGGCCCCAAGCGGGAGGGCAGATACGCAGTATTTT. Residues: CASSLAPSGRADTQYF. Full variable domain (remainder filled in from reference TRBV5-6 and TRBJ2-3): DAGVTQSPTHLIKTRGQQVTLRCSPKSGHDTVSWYQQALGQGPQFIFQYYEEEERQRGNFPDRFSGHQFPNYSSELNVNALLLGDSALYLCASSLAPSGRADTQYFGPGTRLTVL.

This chain links TRBV9 with TRBJ2-1; weak D call: TRBD2 (5 bases). The germline CDR1 and CDR2 sequences are SGDLS and YYNGEE. The CDR3 is 12 residues long. The V end lost 1 base, the J end lost 7 bases, and 6 bases lay between the germline ends. The CDR3 DNA is TGTGCCAGCAGCGTATCGGGGAATGAGCAGTTCTTC. It encodes CASSVSGNEQFF.

This chain joins TRBV5-6 and TRBJ1-1; no reliable D call. Germline lookup yields CDR1 SGHDT and CDR2 YYEEEE. Trimming removed 4 bases at V and 1 base at J, with 8 bases between. CDR3 length: 13 residues. CDR3: CASSRVQNTEAFF. CDR3 nucleotide sequence: TGTGCCAGCAGCCGGGTCCAGAACACTGAAGCTTTCTTT.

The CDR3: CASSENSGSRKDTQYF. Here the CDR3 DNA reads TGTGCCAGCAGTGAAAATAGCGGGAGCCGAAAAGATACGCAGTATTTT. The chain is built from TRBV6-1 and TRBJ2-3; 9 bases align to TRBD2. J gave up 5 bases and V 2 bases, and 8 bases lay outside the gene matches. The V gene's germline CDR1 is MNHNS and CDR2 SASEGT. This CDR3 region has 16 residues.

The J gene is TRBJ2-7, the V gene TRBV5-4; 10 bases align to TRBD1. The germline V gene has CDR1 SGHNT and CDR2 YYREEE (reference sequence). The V and J ends lost 4 bases and 3 bases, in that order; junction bases with no gene match: 4. The CDR3 contains 14 residues. CDR3 amino acids: CASSRGQGIYEQYF. The CDR3 coding sequence is TGTGCCAGCAGCCGGGGACAGGGGATCTACGAGCAGTACTTC.

This clone has only one observation. The CDR3 sequence is CASSLLGGAQETQYF. The CDR3 region has the DNA TGCGCCAGCAGCCTCTTGGGTGGAGCCCAAGAGACCCAGTACTTC. The genes are TRBV4-3 and TRBJ2-5; D remains unclear. This CDR3 comprises 15 residues. Trimming removed 4 bases at V and 1 base at J, with 13 bases between. CDR1 is LGHNA, CDR2 YSLEER, per germline.